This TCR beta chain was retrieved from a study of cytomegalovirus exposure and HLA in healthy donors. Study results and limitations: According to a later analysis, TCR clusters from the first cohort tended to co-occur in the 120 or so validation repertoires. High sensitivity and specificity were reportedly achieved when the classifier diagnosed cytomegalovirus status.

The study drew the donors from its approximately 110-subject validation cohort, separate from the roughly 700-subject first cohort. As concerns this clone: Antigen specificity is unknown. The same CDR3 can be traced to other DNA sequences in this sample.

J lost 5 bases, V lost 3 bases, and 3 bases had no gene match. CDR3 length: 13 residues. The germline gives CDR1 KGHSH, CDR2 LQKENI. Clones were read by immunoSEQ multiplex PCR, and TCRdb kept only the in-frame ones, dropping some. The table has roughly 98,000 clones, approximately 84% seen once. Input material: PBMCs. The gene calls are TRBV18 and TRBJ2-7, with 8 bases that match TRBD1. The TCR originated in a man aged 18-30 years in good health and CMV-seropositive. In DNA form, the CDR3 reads TGTGCCAGCTCACCCGGGACAGGCGACGAGCAGTACTTC. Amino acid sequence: CASSPGTGDEQYF.